Below, 16 T cell receptor beta chains from the same sample are listed, as sequenced in a study of CD8 T cells in ankylosing spondylitis. In TCRdb, the 5' RACE reads were re-called with MiXCR into one record per CDR3 protein. In the table there are about 390,000 distinct CDR3 sequences, around 24% of which are singletons. No antigen has been assigned to these receptors. Notes on the study in general: What seemed typical of ankylosing spondylitis blood was a TCR beta motif built from about eight highly homologous variants.

What was sequenced was blood, either unsorted or a sorted T cell fraction (not recorded which). The receptors shown here come from a male donor with ankylosing spondylitis.

The V gene is TRBV7-3, the J gene TRBJ1-1; D possibly corresponds to TRBD1 (6 bases). CDR3 size: 14 residues. V was clipped by 5 bases and J by 4 bases, with 14 bases between them. The V gene's germline CDR1 is SGHTA and CDR2 FQGTGA. The DNA of the CDR3 is TGTGCCAGCAGCCCCTCACAGGGACGCACTGAAGCTTTCTTT. Translation gives CASSPSQGRTEAFF.

This clonotype was observed a few times. The chain recombines TRBV21-1 with TRBJ1-6; the table gives TRBD1 as D, unverified against the DNA. TRBV21-1 has pseudogene status. The CDR3 is 13 amino acids. The CDR3, as DNA: TGTGCCAGCGGAGGACAGGGGGCTTCACCCCTCCACTTT. This codes for CASGGQGASPLHF.

The J gene is TRBJ1-2, the V gene TRBV29-1; the D is unclear. The CDR3 has 14 residues. Germline CDR1 is SQVTM and CDR2 is ANQGSEA. V lost 6 bases and J lost 4, with 18 bases in between. The CDR3 nucleotides read TGCAGCGTAAGTCTGGACCCCCAACCCTATGGCTACACCTTC. This sequence encodes CSVSLDPQPYGYTF.

V usage is TRBV20-1 and J usage is TRBJ1-5; D perhaps matches TRBD1 (5 bases). This CDR3 has 13 residues. Trimming removed 1 base from V and 6 bases from J, with 10 bases in between. Germline CDR1 and CDR2: DFQATT and SNEGSKA (reference sequence). Here the CDR3 reads CSARVGRGQPQHF. In DNA form, the CDR3 reads TGCAGTGCTAGAGTGGGGCGCGGTCAGCCCCAGCATTTT.

This chain connects TRBV18 to TRBJ2-1; 10 bases align to TRBD2. Germline values: CDR1 KGHSH, CDR2 LQKENI. This CDR3 comprises 15 residues. Germline trimming cut 3 bases from V and 6 bases from J; bases unmatched to any gene: 5. In DNA, the CDR3 is TGTGCCAGCTCACCGGGACTAGCGCTGTTCAATGAGCAGTTCTTC. This gives the protein CASSPGLALFNEQFF.

The chain has TRBV18 and TRBJ1-1; perhaps TRBD1 as D (5 bases). V lost 3 bases, J lost 5 bases, and 16 bases lay in between. The germline V gene has CDR1 KGHSH and CDR2 LQKENI. The CDR3 consists of 15 residues. CDR3 amino acids: CASSPGVVGRTEAFF. CDR3 DNA sequence: TGTGCCAGCTCACCGGGAGTCGTGGGACGGACTGAAGCTTTCTTT.

V usage is TRBV6-1 and J usage is TRBJ2-7, with D perhaps matching TRBD2 (6 bases). V shed 6 bases and J shed 0 bases, with 12 bases lying between them. The CDR3 runs 14 residues. Germline CDR1 is MNHNS and CDR2 is SASEGT. The CDR3 protein is CASRRDGSSYEQYF. CDR3 coding DNA: TGTGCCAGCAGGCGGGACGGGAGCTCCTACGAGCAGTACTTC.

The chain couples TRBV10-3 to TRBJ2-7; a possible D gene is TRBD1 (5 bases). This CDR3 region has 11 residues. CDR1 is ENHRY, CDR2 SYGVKD, per germline. The V and J ends lost 8 bases and 2 bases respectively, with 7 bases between them. DNA for the CDR3: TGTGCCATCGGACAAGCCTACGAGCAGTACTTC. Translation: CAIGQAYEQYF.

In nucleotides, the CDR3 is TGCGCCAGCAGCTTGCCTGGGGGCCGGAGCGGAACCGGTGAGCAGTTCTTC. Residues: CASSLPGGRSGTGEQFF. The chain links TRBV5-1 to TRBJ2-1; tentative D call: TRBD1 (6 bases). V was clipped by 1 base and J by 9 bases, with 23 bases between them. The germline V gene has CDR1 SGHRS and CDR2 YFSETQ. CDR3 size: 17 residues.

V gene TRBV7-2 combines with J gene TRBJ2-7; 8 nucleotides match TRBD1. The CDR3 has 15 amino acids. Per the germline V gene, CDR1 is SGHTA and CDR2 is FQGNSA. With 5 bases clipped from V and 4 bases from J, the junction kept 10 bases outside the gene matches. Here the CDR3 reads CASSHAGTGPYEQYF. CDR3 sequence (DNA): TGTGCCAGCAGCCATGCAGGGACAGGTCCGTACGAGCAGTACTTC.

V gene TRBV15 combines with J gene TRBJ2-5, with unresolved D. CDR1 and CDR2 (germline): LNHNV, YYDKDF (reference sequence). The CDR3 totals 15 residues. Trimming took 1 base from V and 0 from J, leaving 9 bases between them. CDR3 nucleotide sequence: TGTGCCACCAGCAGAGGCGGAGCAAACCAAGAGACCCAGTACTTC. Translation gives CATSRGGANQETQYF.

This clonotype was found a few times. CDR3 loop: CATGTLAGVETQYF. CDR3 sequence (DNA): TGTGCCACCGGGACTCTAGCGGGTGTAGAGACCCAGTACTTC. The chain joins TRBV10-3 to TRBJ2-5; TRBD2 matches 8 bases. J lost 4 bases, V lost 10 bases, and 11 bases had no gene match. CDR1 and CDR2 from the germline V gene are ENHRY and SYGVKD. The CDR3 runs to 14 residues.

The CDR3 loop reads CASSLGGRSPYEQYF. The CDR3 coding sequence is TGTGCCAGCAGCTTAGGGGGTAGGAGCCCCTACGAGCAGTACTTC. The chain is built from TRBV7-9 and TRBJ2-7; D is unclear. The CDR3 has 15 residues. V lost 1 base and J 2 bases, leaving 12 bases between the germline ends. Germline-derived CDR1 and CDR2 are SEHNR and FQNEAQ (reference sequence).

The V and J genes are TRBV5-1 and TRBJ1-1; maybe TRBD1 (6 bases). With 5 bases removed from V and 3 bases from J, the gap between germline ends came to 11 bases. The germline V gene encodes CDR1 SGHRS and CDR2 YFSETQ. The CDR3 has 13 amino acids. The chain's CDR3 is CASRRGLDTEAFF. The CDR3, as DNA: TGCGCCAGCAGACGGGGGCTTGACACTGAAGCTTTCTTT.

This clonotype was picked up a small number of times. This chain links TRBV5-1 with TRBJ2-7; 9 positions agree with TRBD2. This CDR3 region has 15 residues. Germline V CDR1 and CDR2: SGHRS, YFSETQ. Unmatched junction bases numbered 5, after V lost 3 bases and J lost 1 base. The CDR3 nucleotides read TGCGCCAGCAGCTCACTAGCGGGCGAGTCCTACGAGCAGTACTTC. Encoded protein: CASSSLAGESYEQYF. The full variable domain, with the rest looked up from reference TRBV5-1 and TRBJ2-7, is KAGVTQTPRYLIKTRGQQVTLSCSPISGHRSVSWYQQTPGQGLQFLFEYFSETQRNKGNFPGRFSGRQFSNSRSEMNVSTLELGDSALYLCASSSLAGESYEQYFGPGTRLTVT.

This clonotype was seen more than once but under ten times. The chain employs TRBV29-1 and TRBJ1-1, with TRBD1 matching over 11 bases. Trimming cost V 7 bases and J 6 bases; bases outside gene matches: 7. The CDR3 contains 13 residues. The germline V gene encodes CDR1 SQVTM and CDR2 ANQGSEA. This CDR3 is CSARTGGIAEAFF. The CDR3 DNA reads as TGCAGCGCCCGGACAGGGGGCATCGCTGAAGCTTTCTTT.